Included here is one T cell receptor beta chain sequence, with context. Its antigen is unknown. The CDR3 is 15 residues long. Germline CDR1 LGHNT, CDR2 FRNRAP. V shed 7 bases and J 3 bases; nucleotides not matched to a gene: 9. Alongside CTLA-4 blockade with ipilimumab, patients with chemo-refractory metastatic non-small-cell lung cancer received focal radiation. The data are from a study of radiotherapy plus CTLA-4 blockade in lung cancer. For the study at large: Disease control was seen in approximately 31% of patients, objective responses in 15% to 20%. Study-wide results and caveats: Early blood T cell clone dynamics, with interferon-beta, were reported to best predict response.

The assay was immunoSEQ multiplex PCR, and TCRdb's table has in-frame clones only and misses some. The sample carries about 59,000 clones, 60% to 80% recorded once. This TCR was recovered from a human donor with non-small cell lung cancer who had a complete response to radiotherapy plus ipilimumab. The input for sequencing was peripheral blood, taken from a patient treated with radiotherapy plus ipilimumab. The chain is built from TRBV12-5 and TRBJ2-1, with 7 bases that match TRBD1. The CDR3 DNA follows: TGTGCTAGTGCCTTCGACAGGGCTTTCTACAATGAGCAGTTCTTC. Its translation: CASAFDRAFYNEQFF.